Below are 8 T cell receptor beta chains sequenced from a single sample in a study of shared clonotypes between healthy human individuals. Data came from immunoSEQ multiplex PCR; TCRdb stores just in-frame clones and leaves some out. The repertoire includes about 340,000 clones, more than 60% of them detected once, and under 11% sits in the top ten. The specimen sequenced was memory CD4+ T cells sorted from blood. The subset denotes: CD45RA-negative fraction. The receptors here all came from a man between 25 and 39 years old in good health.

The J gene is TRBJ2-3, the V gene TRBV27; D may be TRBD2 (5 bases). The CDR3 is 13 amino acids. V dropped 8 bases and J dropped 0 bases, with 9 bases sitting between them. Per the germline V gene, CDR1 is MNHEY and CDR2 is SMNVEV (reference sequence). CDR3 residues: CASGERSTDTQYF. The DNA of the CDR3 is TGTGCCAGCGGGGAGCGAAGCACAGATACGCAGTATTTT.

CDR3 coding DNA: TGTGCCAGCTCATCAACCGTTAGCACAGATACGCAGTATTTT. Translation gives CASSSTVSTDTQYF. V usage is TRBV18 and J usage is TRBJ2-3; unclear D gene. The V end was cut by 5 bases, the J end by 0 bases, with 9 bases between. From germline, CDR1 is KGHSH and CDR2 LQKENI. The CDR3 consists of 14 residues.

This clone has just a few counts. The chain is built from TRBV5-1 and TRBJ1-3; D is perhaps TRBD1 (6 bases). Germline CDR1 SGHRS, CDR2 YFSETQ. CDR3 length: 18 amino acids. V lost 4 bases and J 3 bases, leaving 23 bases between the germline ends. The chain's CDR3 is CASSPLPIEGGGGNTIYF. The CDR3 nucleotides are TGCGCCAGCAGCCCTCTACCAATAGAGGGGGGAGGTGGAAACACCATATATTTT.

This clone was found a few times. J is TRBJ1-1 and V is TRBV28, with D possibly TRBD1 on 5 matching bases. V lost 8 bases to trimming and J lost 6 bases, with 13 bases between them. In germline, CDR1 is MDHEN, CDR2 SYDVKM. The CDR3 length is 12 residues. This CDR3 reads CASRRDGPEAFF. The CDR3 DNA reads as TGTGCCAGCCGCAGGGATGGGCCTGAAGCTTTCTTT.

The gene calls are TRBV2 and TRBJ2-7; D is unclear. The V end was cut by 6 bases, the J end by 3 bases, with 12 bases between. CDR1 and CDR2 from the germline V gene are SNHLY and FYNNEI. The length of the CDR3 is 13 residues. This CDR3 is CASSQILFYEQYF. The CDR3 DNA is TGTGCCAGCAGCCAAATACTGTTCTACGAGCAGTACTTC.

This clone was picked up one time. The chain joins TRBV11-1 to TRBJ2-2; D remains ambiguous. Between the trimmed V and J ends, which lost 3 bases and 7 bases, there was a span of 9 bases. The CDR3 runs to 13 residues. Germline-derived CDR1 and CDR2 are SGHAT and FQDESV (reference sequence). This CDR3 is CASSFSGNGELFF. CDR3 in DNA: TGTGCCAGCAGCTTTTCAGGAAACGGGGAGCTGTTTTTT.

This clone has more than one count but fewer than ten. The chain recombines TRBV6-1 with TRBJ2-1; 7 bases line up with TRBD1. CDR3 length equals 15 residues. CDR1 is MNHNS, CDR2 SASEGT, per germline. The V and J ends lost 6 bases and 1 base, in that order; junction bases with no gene match: 6. CDR3 bases: TGTGCCAGCAGCCTCGGGGACAGTTCCTACAATGAGCAGTTCTTC. This translates into CASSLGDSSYNEQFF.

This chain connects TRBV29-1 to TRBJ2-7; TRBD2 aligns across 12 bases. Germline V gene data show CDR1 as SQVTM and CDR2 as ANQGSEA. V shed 6 bases, J shed 3 bases, and the junction held 3 bases outside the gene matches. The CDR3 consists of 13 residues. The CDR3, as DNA: TGCAGCGTCCCGGGACTAGCGGGCTACGAGCAGTACTTC. It translates to CSVPGLAGYEQYF.